This record covers a single TCR beta chain. This clone showed up just once. This receptor's antigen is unknown. Per-base qualities were not stored, and no clone one base away is much larger. Participants in the prospective study were enrolled through a virtual design, were aged 18 to 89 years, and lived in 24 United States geographic areas. In the prospective study, participants were assigned to cohorts based on the clinical history participants reported in a screening survey and a study questionnaire. Recovered participants in ImmuneRACE Cohort 3 were defined by two consecutive negative NP/OP PCR tests, clearance by a healthcare professional, or resolution of symptoms. In the prospective study, whole blood, serum and a nasopharyngeal or oropharyngeal swab were collected from each participant by mobile phlebotomists. Participants in the prospective study had the option to provide additional blood draws and questionnaires over a roughly 2-month period. Before DNA extraction, blood samples from the prospective study were shipped at room temperature or frozen.

TCRbeta CDR3 regions were amplified from genomic DNA using the immunoSEQ Assay, a bias-controlled multiplex PCR. The published analysis was carried out like this. The number of nucleated cells in each sample was estimated by amplification of reference gene primers within the assay. Sequence reads were collapsed and filtered to measure the absolute abundance of every unique TCRbeta CDR3 rearrangement. For each sample, productive Simpson clonality was calculated as the square root of Simpson's diversity index across productive rearrangements. TCRdb re-hosts the immuneACCESS table, in-frame sequences only. Its copies lack some clones; in the studies checked, an unresolved V gene accounts for under half of them, and the cause for the rest is not known. V, J and clone size are those of that table, while D and trimming were read from the DNA. The sample table lists approximately 300,000 clones, roughly 90% of them with a count of one. Together, the top ten hold over 8.5% of the sample.

This sample was included in a study of blood T cell repertoires in COVID-19 (TCRdb year 2020). Study-level background: The collaborator samples originated in the United States, Italy and Spain and spanned the acute and convalescent phases of COVID-19. The repertoires were released in a freely available public database meant as a resource for research on the immune response to SARS-CoV-2. The dataset comprised deeply sampled blood TCRbeta repertoires from subjects exposed to, actively infected with, or recovered from COVID-19. HLA class I and class II types, where available, came from metadata supplied by the sample provider rather than from assay-based typing. The material from the prospective study consisted of cDNA or gDNA derived from T cells, B-cell-depleted T cells, or PBMCs. Samples were obtained from the ongoing ImmuneRACE study (first 160 participants) and from about 1,300 subjects provided by 6 global collaborators. Nearly every sample came with metadata listing a de-identified subject ID, COVID-19 status, age in years and sex. Study-wide findings and limitations: The quantity of clinical and demographic metadata differed by source and by participant and was supplied without curation.

Its CDR3 holds 15 amino acids, cysteine through phenylalanine. Solely the CDR3 DNA is kept, with 45 bases framed from the first base. From the germline V gene (reference sequence), CDR1 is SGHAT and CDR2 is FQDESV. The junction carries 19 bases between V and J, which are trimmed by 8 bases and 3 bases respectively. This clonotype originated in a woman aged 30 to 39 who had recovered from COVID-19. Sample: PBMCs or T cells enriched from blood (not recorded which). The rearrangement joined TRBV11-1 to TRBJ1-2; the D region possibly corresponds to TRBD1 (5 bases align). The CDR3 region reads CASALGPGAHYGYTF. In nucleotide form, the sequence is TGTGCCAGCGCATTGGGGCCAGGTGCCCACTATGGCTACACCTTC. Reference TRBV11-1 and TRBJ1-2 genes cover what lies past the CDR3, so the full variable domain is EAEVAQSPRYKITEKSQAVAFWCDPISGHATLYWYRQILGQGPELLVQFQDESVVDDSQLPKDRFSAERLKGVDSTLKIQPAELGDSAMYLCASALGPGAHYGYTFGSGTRLTVV.